The present entry profiles one TCR beta chain with its context. Naive CD45RA+ and memory CD45RA-negative subsets were split from CD4+ cells. Clones were sequenced by immunoSEQ multiplex PCR, and TCRdb holds only the in-frame ones, with some missing. The sample shows 1,400,000 or so clones, just under 99% of them seen only once. The sample is drawn from a study of shared clonotypes between healthy human individuals. With 3 bases removed from V and 3 bases from J, the gap between germline ends came to 12 bases. The CDR3 is made up of 14 amino acids. From germline, CDR1 is WNHNN and CDR2 SYGVQD (reference sequence).

The V and J genes are TRBV10-1 and TRBJ2-7, with D unclear. The sequencing sample was made of naive CD4+ T cells sorted from blood. Stated subset: CD45RA+ positively selected. The TCR was taken from a man aged 25-45 years in good health. Written as DNA, the CDR3 is TGCGCCAGCAGTGATCCTTGGAATAGCTACGAGCAGTACTTC. It specifies CASSDPWNSYEQYF.